Listed here are 10 T cell receptor beta chains from one sample, sequenced in a study of T cell clones after liver transplantation. TCRdb keeps only in-frame clones here, not all; method: immunoSEQ multiplex PCR. The data hold 55,000 to 75,000 clones, with 70% observed a single time. Source: CD4+ T cells from blood, taken at the approximately 16-month timepoint. The receptors derive from a human patient who received a liver transplant. A share of the T cells may be of graft donor origin.

This chain joins TRBV6-6 and TRBJ1-2; TRBD1 matches at 12 bases. There are 13 residues in the CDR3. Germline V gene lookup returns CDR1 MNHNY and CDR2 SVGAGI (reference sequence). Unmatched junction bases numbered 0, after V lost 2 bases and J lost 8 bases. The CDR3 sequence: CASSYGTGGGYTF. CDR3 bases: TGTGCCAGCAGTTACGGGACAGGGGGCGGCTACACCTTC.

The V gene is TRBV19, the J gene TRBJ2-1; D possibly corresponds to TRBD1 (6 bases). Trimming cost V 2 bases and J 7 bases, with 18 bases left between them. The CDR3 sequence is 16 residues long. Germline loops: CDR1 LNHDA, CDR2 SQIVND (reference sequence). The CDR3 region has the DNA TGTGCCAGTAGTATAATTGCGGCGACAGGAGAAAATGAGCAGTTCTTC. Translated, it gives CASSIIAATGENEQFF.

Written as DNA, the CDR3 is TGTGCCTGGAGCGGACAGGGCACCGGGGAGCTGTTTTTT. Its translation is CAWSGQGTGELFF. V is TRBV30 and J is TRBJ2-2, with 8 bases identical to TRBD1. Looked up from germline, CDR1 is GTSNPN and CDR2 is SVGIG (reference sequence). J lost 4 bases, V lost 3 bases, and 1 base had no gene match. This CDR3 has 13 residues.

Points on this clone: The same CDR3 can be traced to other DNA sequences in this sample. The chain couples TRBV18 to TRBJ1-5; TRBD1 matches at 8 bases. J was trimmed by 6 bases and V by 3 bases; bases with no gene match: 4. The CDR3 consists of 14 residues. Germline-derived CDR1 and CDR2 are KGHSH and LQKENI. The CDR3 here is CASSPQGAGQPQHF. For the CDR3, the DNA is TGTGCCAGCTCACCGCAGGGGGCGGGTCAGCCCCAGCATTTT.

This clone came up many times. This rearrangement joins TRBV30 to TRBJ2-7, with TRBD1 matching over 10 bases. Per germline, CDR1 GTSNPN and CDR2 SVGIG (reference sequence). Unmatched junction bases numbered 6, after V lost 1 base and J lost 3 bases. This CDR3 is 15 amino acids long. The CDR3 DNA follows: TGTGCCTGGAGTGGCGGACAGGGGGGCTTCTACGAGCAGTACTTC. This encodes CAWSGGQGGFYEQYF.

The chain combines TRBV6-1 with TRBJ2-7; tentative D call: TRBD2 (6 bases). Trimming shortened V by 3 bases and J by 7 bases, and 10 bases separated the two germline ends. In germline, CDR1 is MNHNS, CDR2 SASEGT. The CDR3 has 12 amino acids. The DNA of the CDR3 is TGTGCCAGCAGTGAGAGGGCGGGGGAGCAGTACTTC. Translating it yields CASSERAGEQYF.

This clone is categorized as medium-sized. The chain employs TRBV6-1 and TRBJ1-5, with a tentative D call TRBD1 (5 bases). This CDR3 has 13 amino acids. Trimming pared 5 bases from V and 2 bases from J, leaving 7 bases between. CDR1 and CDR2 from the germline V gene are MNHNS and SASEGT. CDR3 region: CASSLQGNQPQHF. CDR3 DNA sequence: TGTGCCAGCAGTTTACAGGGCAATCAGCCCCAGCATTTT.

The chain links TRBV30 to TRBJ2-1; D perhaps matches TRBD2 (7 bases). V shed 7 bases and J shed 7 bases, with 20 bases lying between them. The CDR3 is 14 amino acids. The germline CDR1 and CDR2 sequences are GTSNPN and SVGIG (reference sequence). This CDR3 reads CAYNVGGLRNEQFF. The CDR3, as DNA: TGTGCCTACAACGTCGGGGGGCTAAGGAATGAGCAGTTCTTC.

The chain employs TRBV30 and TRBJ2-3; D is unclear. Per germline, CDR1 GTSNPN and CDR2 SVGIG (reference sequence). The CDR3 contains 12 residues. V was clipped by 5 bases and J by 5 bases, with 11 bases between them. CDR3 region: CAWAGLGDTQYF. The CDR3 nucleotides read TGTGCCTGGGCCGGGCTCGGAGATACGCAGTATTTT.

The chain employs TRBV21-1 and TRBJ2-4; TRBD1 reflects the table's D call only, with no check against the DNA. TRBV21-1 counts as a pseudogene. The CDR3 sequence is 14 residues long. Here the CDR3 reads CASLKRQEENIQYF. In DNA, the CDR3 is TGTGCCAGCCTTAAGCGACAGGAAGAAAACATTCAGTACTTC.